Sequencing of this T cell receptor (beta chain) was carried out in a study of CD8+ T cells in alopecia areata. The CDR3 is 14 amino acids. The germline CDR1 and CDR2 sequences are SGHRS and YFSETQ. Trimming removed 4 bases from V and 3 bases from J, with 10 bases in between. This clone was counted once. In each case, RNA was isolated and then reverse transcribed into cDNA as the sequencing template. TCRdb's copy holds only in-frame clones and misses some; the assay was immunoSEQ multiplex PCR. This table has 220,000 or so clones, around 62% appearing once. The sequencing used CD4+ T cells sorted from blood, collected at week 0. The sequence was obtained from a human donor with alopecia areata. This chain links TRBV5-1 with TRBJ2-2; possibly TRBD1 for D (6 bases). The CDR3 nucleotides are TGCGCCAGCAGCGGCGGACAGTACACCGGGGAGCTGTTTTTT. It encodes CASSGGQYTGELFF.